A single sample gave rise to the 7 T cell receptor beta chains below, sequenced in a study of spatial heterogeneity in lung cancer. TCRdb reanalysed the 5' RACE reads using MiXCR and keeps one entry per CDR3 protein. The sample shows some 80,000 distinct CDR3 sequences, 8% of them seen only once. Sample time point: sample taken at primary tumor resection. Specimen: PBMCs, collected at surgery. All receptors derive from a male donor with early-stage non-small cell lung cancer.

This clonotype was seen many times. The V gene is TRBV6-2 or TRBV6-3, the J gene TRBJ2-5; 10 nucleotides line up with TRBD2. This CDR3 is 16 amino acids long. V shed 5 bases, J shed 5 bases, and the junction held 11 bases outside the gene matches. The germline V gene has CDR1 MNHEY and CDR2 SVGEGT. The CDR3 reads CASSPAGGPRPETQYF. CDR3 coding DNA: TGTGCCAGCAGTCCAGCGGGAGGGCCAAGACCCGAGACCCAGTACTTC.

This clonotype was recorded many times. In nucleotides, the CDR3 is TGTGCTAGTGGACGTTTCAATCAGCCCCAGCATTTT. Its protein is CASGRFNQPQHF. The genes are TRBV12-5 and TRBJ1-5; D gene unclear. Germline lookup yields CDR1 LGHNT and CDR2 FRNRAP. The CDR3 runs 12 residues. V lost 6 bases to trimming and J lost 3 bases, with 6 bases between them.

This clonotype has more than one count but fewer than ten. J is TRBJ1-2 and V is TRBV2, with TRBD1 matching over 8 bases. CDR1 and CDR2 (germline): SNHLY, FYNNEI. This CDR3 contains 14 residues. Trimming removed 5 bases from V and 8 bases from J; junction bases left unmatched: 10. The CDR3 nucleotides read TGTGCCAGCAGTTCCGGGACAGGAACTTGGGGCTACACCTTC. Its translation: CASSSGTGTWGYTF.

Many counts were recorded for this clonotype. The V gene is TRBV29-1, the J gene TRBJ1-5; D ambiguous. The CDR3 spans 12 residues. V was clipped by 5 bases and J by 4 bases, with 9 bases between them. Per germline, CDR1 SQVTM and CDR2 ANQGSEA. In nucleotides, the CDR3 is TGCAGCGTTACGGGCGGAAATCAGCCCCAGCATTTT. Its translation is CSVTGGNQPQHF.

This clonotype was counted at least ten times. The chain recombines TRBV24-1 with TRBJ2-5; D not resolved. V was cut by 4 bases and J by 1 base, with 9 bases left in between. Germline V gene lookup returns CDR1 KGHDR and CDR2 SFDVKD. The CDR3 has 14 amino acids. CDR3 coding DNA: TGTGCCACCAGTGAACCTGGCGGCCAAGAGACCCAGTACTTC. This encodes CATSEPGGQETQYF.

This clonotype was found a few times. The chain's CDR3 is CASSEVLKVNTEAFF. CDR3 nucleotide sequence: TGTGCCAGCAGTGAAGTGCTGAAGGTGAACACTGAAGCTTTCTTT. The gene calls are TRBV6-1 and TRBJ1-1, with D hard to call. This CDR3 is 15 amino acids long. From germline, CDR1 is MNHNS and CDR2 SASEGT. Deletions cut 1 base from V and 0 bases from J, with 9 bases between.

This clonotype has only a few counts. The gene calls are TRBV6-5 and TRBJ1-1, with 8 bases that match TRBD1. Trimming at V came to 7 bases and at J to 12 bases, leaving 7 bases not matched to a gene. The CDR3 is made up of 11 amino acids. The germline V gene encodes CDR1 MNHEY and CDR2 SVGAGI. The CDR3 nucleotides are TGTGCCAGCAACCGACAGGGGATCCCTTTCTTT. This translates into CASNRQGIPFF.